The clone carrying this TCR beta chain is labeled as medium-sized (0.01 to 0.1%). The source of the sample is a study of early T cells in non-severe SARS-CoV-2 infection. Study background: The study sequenced bulk RNA from unsorted whole blood, with chains unpaired.

Individual cDNA molecules received unique molecular identifiers during library preparation. TCRdb analysed the 5' RACE reads with MiXCR anew, one entry per CDR3 protein. The data show more than 20,000 distinct CDR3 sequences, with about 5.2% seen just once and around 10% held by the top ten. Germline V CDR1 and CDR2: KGHSH, LQKENI. The V and J ends lost 3 bases and 6 bases respectively, with 9 bases between them. This CDR3 has 12 amino acids. This TCR derives from an adult who was a healthcare worker with PCR-confirmed SARS-CoV-2 infection or an uninfected control (not recorded which). The genes are TRBV18 and TRBJ2-7; D gene uncertain. What was sequenced was whole blood. CDR3 in DNA: TGTGCCAGCTCACCCGCAGACTCCGAGCAGTACTTC. Encoded protein: CASSPADSEQYF.